The 24 T cell receptor beta chains below come from one sample, sequenced in a study of monozygotic twins with inflammatory bowel disease. Reprocessing the 5' RACE reads, TCRdb reports a single entry for every CDR3 protein and omits DNA. In total, the table holds 400,000 to 500,000 distinct CDR3 sequences. Sequencing was carried out using blood. All receptors derive from a human donor with ulcerative colitis or Crohn's disease, or a healthy co-twin of an affected twin (not recorded which).

The V call is TRBV7-2, the J call TRBJ2-4. Germline V lookup: CDR1 SGHTA, CDR2 FQGNSA. CDR3 length equals 16 residues. CDR3 sequence reads: CASSLSTTLAKNIQYF.

The V gene is TRBV3-1, the J gene TRBJ2-7. Germline V gene data show CDR1 as LGHDT and CDR2 as YNNKEL (reference sequence). This CDR3 comprises 12 residues. CDR3 in amino acids: CASSHSSYEQYF.

This chain uses TRBV7-2 with TRBJ2-5; the D call of TRBD1 rests on TCRdb alone, since no DNA is present to check it. Germline V lookup: CDR1 SGHTA, CDR2 FQGNSA. CDR3 length: 15 residues. CDR3 sequence reads: CASSLERAAGETQYF. The full variable domain, with the rest looked up from reference TRBV7-2 and TRBJ2-5, is GAGVSQSPSNKVTEKGKDVELRCDPISGHTALYWYRQSLGQGLEFLIYFQGNSAPDKSGLPSDRFSAERTGGSVSTLTIQRTQQEDSAVYLCASSLERAAGETQYFGPGTRLLVL.

The chain is built from TRBV10-3 and TRBJ2-2. Germline V gene lookup returns CDR1 ENHRY and CDR2 SYGVKD. The CDR3 runs 16 residues. This CDR3 is CAISESTSPNTGELFF.

The rearrangement links TRBV28 to TRBJ2-5; TCRdb returns TRBD2, unconfirmable since there is no DNA. Germline CDR1 and CDR2: MDHEN and SYDVKM. The length of the CDR3 is 18 residues. The CDR3 sequence: CASSSLLGSGSTQETQYF.

This sequence joins TRBV13 and TRBJ2-2; the D gene TCRdb calls, TRBD2, cannot be checked with no DNA. The germline gives CDR1 PRHDT, CDR2 FYEKMQ (reference sequence). The CDR3 consists of 14 residues. The CDR3 here is CASRLLAGTGELFF.

This chain uses TRBV6-5 with TRBJ1-2. This CDR3 is 15 amino acids long. The germline V gene encodes CDR1 MNHEY and CDR2 SVGAGI. The CDR3 is CASSYSLRAGYGYTF.

V and J are TRBV11-1 and TRBJ1-5; as DNA is missing, the TRBD1 call by TCRdb cannot be tested. Germline lookup yields CDR1 SGHAT and CDR2 FQDESV (reference sequence). CDR3 length equals 13 residues. The CDR3 protein is CASSFAGGQPQHF.

V gene TRBV28 combines with J gene TRBJ1-2. This CDR3 is built from 12 residues. The germline gives CDR1 MDHEN, CDR2 SYDVKM. The CDR3 is CASSSEPYGYTF.

The CDR3 spells CAISYTGGGVAGELFF. J is TRBJ2-2 and V is TRBV10-3; TCRdb's D gene call, TRBD1, goes unchecked for lack of DNA. In germline, CDR1 is ENHRY, CDR2 SYGVKD. The CDR3 contains 16 residues.

The J gene is TRBJ1-6, the V gene TRBV12-3 or TRBV12-4; TCRdb calls TRBD1, which cannot be checked without DNA. There are 16 residues in the CDR3. The CDR3 reads CASSPGTVLTNSPLHF.

The genes are TRBV7-9 and TRBJ1-3; TCRdb's assignment of TRBD1 cannot be checked, as there is no DNA. The CDR3 runs 17 residues. From germline, CDR1 is SEHNR and CDR2 FQNEAQ (reference sequence). CDR3 residues: CASSADRRYNSGNTIYF.

The V call is TRBV3-1, the J call TRBJ2-2. Germline V lookup: CDR1 LGHDT, CDR2 YNNKEL (reference sequence). The CDR3 extends over 12 amino acids. The CDR3 here is CASSPSYGELFF.

This chain joins TRBV29-1 and TRBJ2-7; lacking DNA, the TRBD2 call made by TCRdb goes unchecked. CDR1 is SQVTM and CDR2 is ANQGSEA in the germline V gene. This CDR3 is 13 amino acids long. The chain's CDR3 is CSVGLAPSNEQYF.

This sequence joins TRBV20-1 and TRBJ2-7. CDR1 DFQATT and CDR2 SNEGSKA come from the germline V gene (reference sequence). There are 13 residues in the CDR3. This chain's CDR3 is CSARAPGAHEQYF.

This sequence joins TRBV29-1 and TRBJ1-5; absent DNA, TCRdb's TRBD1 call cannot be checked. The CDR3 contains 15 residues. Looked up from germline, CDR1 is SQVTM and CDR2 is ANQGSEA. Here the CDR3 reads CSVVQGAGGNQPQHF.

The V and J genes are TRBV6-2 or TRBV6-3 and TRBJ1-4. The CDR3 is 14 residues long. The germline V gene has CDR1 MNHEY and CDR2 SVGEGT. CDR3 protein: CASSRVGSNEKLFF.

The V call is TRBV7-6, the J call TRBJ1-1; TCRdb outputs TRBD1, but without DNA this stays unchecked. This CDR3 has 16 amino acids. Germline loops: CDR1 SGHVS, CDR2 FNYEAQ. This chain's CDR3 is CASSIRGRDRGTEAFF.

The chain is built from TRBV20-1 and TRBJ2-3; TCRdb returns TRBD2, unconfirmable since there is no DNA. CDR1 and CDR2 (germline): DFQATT, SNEGSKA (reference sequence). The CDR3 runs 14 residues. This CDR3 reads CSASPSLSTDTQYF.

The genes are TRBV4-3 and TRBJ2-7; TCRdb picks TRBD2, but there is no DNA to check that call. The CDR3 extends over 16 amino acids. Germline V gives CDR1 LGHNA, CDR2 YSLEER. CDR3: CASSPYQLAAPYEQYF.

The chain uses TRBV28 and TRBJ1-1; the TRBD1 assignment by TCRdb is unverifiable without DNA. The CDR3 has 21 residues. Germline V gene sequence: CDR1 MDHEN, CDR2 SYDVKM. This chain's CDR3 is CASSQHRKTGRAWGLKTEAFF.

The chain has TRBV5-4 and TRBJ2-5; with no DNA, the TCRdb D assignment of TRBD2 cannot be verified. This CDR3 comprises 13 residues. Germline V gene data show CDR1 as SGHNT and CDR2 as YYREEE (reference sequence). CDR3 loop: CASSLTSSETQYF.

V usage is TRBV20-1 and J usage is TRBJ1-1. The V gene's germline CDR1 is DFQATT and CDR2 SNEGSKA (reference sequence). This CDR3 is built from 14 residues. The CDR3 spells CSAIPGLFHTEAFF.

V gene TRBV6-6 combines with J gene TRBJ1-1. Germline V lookup: CDR1 MNHNY, CDR2 SVGAGI (reference sequence). This CDR3 spans 13 amino acids. CDR3 amino acids: CASGIKPVAEAFF.